These 18 T cell receptor beta chains came from one sample sequenced in a study of blood T cell repertoires in COVID-19. Measured with immunoSEQ multiplex PCR; TCRdb has only the in-frame clones, and not every one. Among approximately 45,000 clones listed, approximately 90% were seen once. The sample consisted of peripheral blood. These receptor sequences come from a man aged 35 to 55 with active COVID-19.

The chain combines TRBV7-9 with TRBJ2-2, with D maybe TRBD1 (5 bases). The germline V and J ends were trimmed by 1 base and 8 bases, with 11 bases remaining between them. This CDR3 has 14 residues. Per germline, CDR1 SEHNR and CDR2 FQNEAQ (reference sequence). DNA of the CDR3: TGTGCCAGCAGCTTAGTAAGGGGCCCAGGGGAGCTGTTTTTT. This gives the protein CASSLVRGPGELFF.

The V and J genes are TRBV2 and TRBJ2-2, with unresolved D. The germline gives CDR1 SNHLY, CDR2 FYNNEI. The V end lost 2 bases, the J end lost 0 bases, and 4 bases lay between the germline ends. This CDR3 has 14 residues. Here the CDR3 DNA reads TGTGCCAGCAGTGAATCGTCGAACACCGGGGAGCTGTTTTTT. This translates into CASSESSNTGELFF.

This chain links TRBV5-1 with TRBJ2-1, with D perhaps TRBD2 (6 bases). Germline CDR1 is SGHRS and CDR2 is YFSETQ. The V end lost 4 bases, the J end lost 0 bases, and 11 bases lay between the germline ends. The CDR3 is made up of 15 amino acids. The CDR3 sequence is CASSNSGSSYNEQFF. The CDR3 nucleotides are TGCGCCAGCAGCAATAGCGGCAGCTCCTACAATGAGCAGTTCTTC.

The chain has TRBV5-1 and TRBJ2-1; 9 nucleotides agree with TRBD1. J was trimmed by 2 bases and V by 4 bases; bases with no gene match: 7. Germline values: CDR1 SGHRS, CDR2 YFSETQ. The CDR3 is 16 amino acids. The chain's CDR3 is CASSPGTGKTYNEQFF. The CDR3 DNA is TGCGCCAGCAGCCCTGGGACAGGGAAAACCTACAATGAGCAGTTCTTC.

The chain is built from TRBV27 and TRBJ1-5; D might be TRBD1 (5 bases). The germline gives CDR1 MNHEY, CDR2 SMNVEV (reference sequence). The V end was cut by 6 bases, the J end by 1 base, with 10 bases between. The CDR3 is 14 amino acids. The CDR3 loop is CASSQGYSNQPQHF. The CDR3 nucleotides are TGTGCCAGCAGCCAGGGTTACAGCAATCAGCCCCAGCATTTT.

The chain's CDR3 is CASSATGTTRSSYNEQFF. In nucleotides, the CDR3 is TGTGCCAGCAGCGCAACAGGGACTACCCGGAGCTCCTACAATGAGCAGTTCTTC. V and J are TRBV7-9 and TRBJ2-1; tentative D call: TRBD2 (7 bases). CDR3 size: 18 residues. Germline V lookup: CDR1 SEHNR, CDR2 FQNEAQ (reference sequence). Trimming took off 5 bases at V and 0 bases at J, with 20 bases between the two ends.

The chain uses TRBV5-8 and TRBJ1-1; D gene unclear. The CDR3 loop spans 15 amino acids. CDR1 and CDR2 from the germline V gene are SGHTS and YDEGEE. The germline V and J ends were trimmed by 4 bases and 1 base, with 14 bases remaining between them. The CDR3 sequence: CASSRVTQPNTEAFF. The CDR3 DNA is TGTGCCAGCAGCAGAGTGACACAGCCGAACACTGAAGCTTTCTTT.

The chain uses TRBV6-2 or TRBV6-3 and TRBJ2-3, with 11 bases lining up with TRBD2. The CDR3 has 16 residues. Losses at the gene ends were 4 bases for V and 3 bases for J; bases not matched to a gene: 6. Per the germline V gene, CDR1 is MNHEY and CDR2 is SVGEGT. CDR3 sequence: CASSLALAGVTDTQYF. The DNA for the CDR3 is TGTGCCAGCAGTTTGGCACTAGCGGGAGTTACAGATACGCAGTATTTT.

The chain joins TRBV18 to TRBJ1-1; D unclear. V was shortened by 6 bases and J by 3 bases, with 8 bases between the two germline ends. The CDR3 contains 12 residues. CDR1 and CDR2 from the germline V gene are KGHSH and LQKENI. CDR3 loop: CASSQRDTEAFF. DNA of the CDR3: TGTGCCAGCTCGCAACGGGACACTGAAGCTTTCTTT.

The gene calls are TRBV24-1 and TRBJ2-1, with 8 bases lining up with TRBD2. Germline CDR1 and CDR2: KGHDR and SFDVKD. V gave up 9 bases and J gave up 6 bases; unmatched junction bases: 12. The CDR3 totals 15 residues. CDR3 DNA sequence: TGTGCCACCTCCAACAGCGGGAGTAAGCCCAATGAGCAGTTCTTC. Translating it yields CATSNSGSKPNEQFF.

The CDR3 loop is CASSLGSDQPQHF. CDR3 DNA: TGTGCCAGCAGTTTAGGCAGCGATCAGCCCCAGCATTTT. This chain uses TRBV12-3 or TRBV12-4 with TRBJ1-5; no definite D call. The CDR3 is 13 residues long. V shed 1 base and J shed 5 bases, with 6 bases lying between them.

The chain joins TRBV6-2 or TRBV6-3 to TRBJ2-7, with D maybe TRBD1 (6 bases). Germline lookup yields CDR1 MNHEY and CDR2 SVGEGT. The CDR3 is 14 amino acids. V was cut by 4 bases and J by 4 bases, with 14 bases left in between. The CDR3, as DNA: TGTGCCAGCAGTTCGCGACAGGATGGATACGAGCAGTACTTC. This codes for CASSSRQDGYEQYF.

The chain carries TRBV29-1 and TRBJ2-3; D is possibly TRBD1 (5 bases). Trimming cost V 8 bases and J 5 bases, with 14 bases left between them. The CDR3 sequence is 12 residues long. The V gene's germline CDR1 is SQVTM and CDR2 ANQGSEA. The CDR3 nucleotides are TGCAGCACCCAGCCCCAGGGAGATACGCAGTATTTT. This encodes CSTQPQGDTQYF.

V gene TRBV20-1 combines with J gene TRBJ2-7; D may be TRBD2 (5 bases). This CDR3 is built from 11 residues. CDR1 and CDR2 (germline): DFQATT, SNEGSKA (reference sequence). The ends were cut back, 4 bases at V and 7 bases at J, with 11 bases in the middle. This CDR3 reads CSAMGPGEQYF. In DNA form, the CDR3 reads TGCAGTGCTATGGGCCCGGGGGAGCAGTACTTC.

The chain carries TRBV28 and TRBJ1-5; the match to TRBD1 covers 7 bases. Germline CDR1 MDHEN, CDR2 SYDVKM. The CDR3 sequence is 15 residues long. Unmatched junction bases numbered 12, after V lost 7 bases and J lost 6 bases. This CDR3 reads CASIPADRFGQPQHF. CDR3 DNA sequence: TGTGCCAGCATTCCTGCGGACAGGTTCGGTCAGCCCCAGCATTTT.

The chain couples TRBV6-5 to TRBJ2-7, with 10 positions matching TRBD2. The CDR3 totals 14 residues. V shed 3 bases and J 7 bases; nucleotides not matched to a gene: 6. Germline V gene lookup returns CDR1 MNHEY and CDR2 SVGAGI. This CDR3 is CASSYSGGFGEQYF. The CDR3 bases are TGTGCCAGCAGTTATAGCGGGGGGTTCGGAGAGCAGTACTTC.

The chain joins TRBV10-3 to TRBJ2-5; tentative D call: TRBD1 (5 bases). Germline assignment: CDR1 ENHRY and CDR2 SYGVKD. CDR3 length: 14 residues. Trimming cost V 8 bases and J 5 bases, with 18 bases left between them. The CDR3 DNA reads TGTGCCATCGCCCCAGCAGGGTTTGGCGAGACCCAGTACTTC. As protein: CAIAPAGFGETQYF.

V is TRBV19 and J is TRBJ1-4, with 9 nucleotides matching TRBD1. CDR3 size: 14 residues. Germline V gene sequence: CDR1 LNHDA, CDR2 SQIVND (reference sequence). Trimming at V came to 7 bases and at J to 7 bases, leaving 7 bases not matched to a gene. The CDR3 reads CASNSGTGSEKLFF. Here the CDR3 DNA reads TGTGCCAGTAACTCCGGGACAGGGAGTGAAAAACTGTTTTTT.